These 19 T cell receptor beta chains were all obtained from the same sample, sequenced in a study of CD8 T cells in Susac syndrome. Reverse transcription used about 0.45 to 1 ug RNA and random hexamers. Each CDR3 protein gets one entry after TCRdb re-called the immunoSEQ multiplex PCR reads with MiXCR. The sample lists around 150,000 distinct CDR3 sequences; under 97% were seen once. The source material was CD4+ T cells from PBMCs. The receptors originated from a human donor with Susac syndrome.

The V gene is TRBV5-1, the J gene TRBJ2-3; maybe TRBD2 (6 bases). The V gene's germline CDR1 is SGHRS and CDR2 YFSETQ. CDR3 length: 15 residues. V was clipped by 2 bases and J by 6 bases, with 16 bases between them. Here the CDR3 reads CASSFSANGGDTQYF. The CDR3 nucleotides are TGCGCCAGCAGCTTTTCGGCCAACGGAGGGGATACGCAGTATTTT.

This clonotype showed up just once. The chain uses TRBV5-1 and TRBJ1-6; no clear D gene. This CDR3 contains 14 residues. Germline-derived CDR1 and CDR2 are SGHRS and YFSETQ. The V end lost 3 bases, the J end lost 8 bases, and 12 bases lay between the germline ends. The CDR3 spells CASSSNPADSPLHF. Written as DNA, the CDR3 is TGCGCCAGCAGCTCGAACCCAGCGGATTCACCCCTCCACTTT.

This clonotype was seen only once. V is TRBV9 and J is TRBJ2-1; 12 nucleotides line up with TRBD1. The germline CDR1 and CDR2 sequences are SGDLS and YYNGEE. The CDR3 is made up of 15 amino acids. The trim removed 3 bases at V and 5 bases at J, leaving 3 bases unmatched. CDR3 sequence (DNA): TGTGCCAGCAGCGGGGACAGGGGGCTTAACAATGAGCAGTTCTTC. Amino acids: CASSGDRGLNNEQFF.

The rearrangement links TRBV5-1 to TRBJ1-1; TRBD1 is a possible D gene (6 bases). Germline CDR1 SGHRS, CDR2 YFSETQ. The CDR3 length is 14 residues. V lost 4 bases and J 5 bases, leaving 15 bases between the germline ends. The CDR3, as DNA: TGCGCCAGCAGCACCCGGACAGACATAACTGAAGCTTTCTTT. The encoded protein is CASSTRTDITEAFF.

The chain carries TRBV2 and TRBJ1-5, with no clear D. Trimming took off 3 bases at V and 1 base at J, with 10 bases between the two ends. Germline V gene data show CDR1 as SNHLY and CDR2 as FYNNEI. The CDR3 is 15 amino acids. CDR3 amino acids: CASSDGLRSNQPQHF. CDR3 DNA sequence: TGTGCCAGCAGTGATGGGCTTCGCAGCAATCAGCCCCAGCATTTT.

The chain employs TRBV23-1 and TRBJ2-1, with 10 nucleotides matching TRBD2. TRBV23-1 is an ORF, with its function uncertain. V dropped 1 base and J dropped 9; count of bases not matched to a gene: 12. The CDR3 has 17 amino acids. CDR3 sequence (DNA): TGCGCCAGCAGTCAATACGAGCGGGAGGGACCTACCATTGAGCAGTTCTTC. It yields the protein CASSQYEREGPTIEQFF.

In nucleotides, the CDR3 is TGCGCCAGCAGCCAAGTACAGGGGGGAGGCTACGAGCAGTACTTC. It specifies CASSQVQGGGYEQYF. This chain connects TRBV4-1 to TRBJ2-7, with 8 bases that match TRBD1. CDR1 is MGHRA and CDR2 is YSYEKL in the germline V gene. The junction had 5 bases not matched to a gene; V was cut back by 1 base and J by 3 bases. The CDR3 is made up of 15 amino acids.

V usage is TRBV5-1 and J usage is TRBJ2-4; perhaps TRBD2 as D (5 bases). The V end lost 1 base, the J end lost 9 bases, and 17 bases lay between the germline ends. The CDR3 runs 15 residues. The germline gives CDR1 SGHRS, CDR2 YFSETQ. The CDR3 DNA sequence: TGCGCCAGCAGCTTGTACCTGGTCGAGGGCCGCATTCAGTACTTC. Translating gives CASSLYLVEGRIQYF.

This chain joins TRBV29-1 and TRBJ2-5; 9 bases align to TRBD1. CDR3 length: 12 amino acids. CDR1 is SQVTM and CDR2 is ANQGSEA in the germline V gene. Trimming cost V 8 bases and J 5 bases; bases outside gene matches: 6. DNA for the CDR3: TGCAGCTTACAGGGGGCGGGTGAGACCCAGTACTTC. Translated: CSLQGAGETQYF.

Only one count was recorded for this clonotype. The chain combines TRBV3-1 with TRBJ1-2; D gene uncertain. Trimming stripped 3 bases from V and 5 bases from J, with 13 bases between. CDR3 length: 14 amino acids. The V gene's germline CDR1 is LGHDT and CDR2 YNNKEL (reference sequence). Here the CDR3 DNA reads TGTGCCAGCAGCCACAACGATCGGGAGTATGGCTACACCTTC. This sequence encodes CASSHNDREYGYTF.

This chain uses TRBV5-6 with TRBJ2-5; D uncertain. Germline CDR1 SGHDT, CDR2 YYEEEE. Trimming took off 0 bases at V and 2 bases at J, with 5 bases between the two ends. The length of the CDR3 is 13 residues. CDR3 nucleotides: TGTGCCAGCAGCTTGGCCGTTCAAGAGACCCAGTACTTC. As protein: CASSLAVQETQYF.

This clonotype was observed once. The chain carries TRBV11-2 and TRBJ1-4, with 12 bases identical to TRBD1. The CDR3 has 18 residues. Germline V gives CDR1 SGHAT, CDR2 FQNNGV. V was pared by 6 bases and J by 8 bases, with 16 bases of the junction left unmatched. The CDR3 coding sequence is TGTGCCAGCAGAGAGCCCCGCTCCGGGACAGGGGGCAACGAAAAACTGTTTTTT. Protein: CASREPRSGTGGNEKLFF. Full variable domain (remainder filled in from reference TRBV11-2 and TRBJ1-4): EAGVAQSPRYKIIEKRQSVAFWCNPISGHATLYWYQQILGQGPKLLIQFQNNGVVDDSQLPKDRFSAERLKGVDSTLKIQPAKLEDSAVYLCASREPRSGTGGNEKLFFGSGTQLSVL.

This clonotype appeared once. V and J are TRBV5-1 and TRBJ2-5; D is ambiguous. Germline CDR1 is SGHRS and CDR2 is YFSETQ. CDR3 length equals 14 residues. Deletions cut 4 bases from V and 0 bases from J, with 10 bases between. The CDR3 reads CASSPDSNQETQYF. The CDR3 nucleotides are TGCGCCAGCAGCCCAGACTCGAACCAAGAGACCCAGTACTTC.

The V and J genes are TRBV19 and TRBJ2-7, with a possible D match to TRBD2 (5 bases). V gave up 2 bases and J gave up 6 bases, with 11 bases separating them. This CDR3 region has 13 residues. CDR1 LNHDA and CDR2 SQIVND come from the germline V gene (reference sequence). CDR3 nucleotides: TGTGCCAGTAGTATATCCGCGGGCGGCGAGCAGTACTTC. This translates into CASSISAGGEQYF.

The chain recombines TRBV2 with TRBJ2-1; 13 bases line up with TRBD2. The CDR3 has 15 residues. Per the germline V gene, CDR1 is SNHLY and CDR2 is FYNNEI. Trimming at V came to 8 bases and at J to 6 bases, leaving 7 bases not matched to a gene. CDR3 residues: CASGELAGGLNEQFF. The DNA of the CDR3 is TGTGCCAGCGGGGAACTAGCGGGGGGGCTCAATGAGCAGTTCTTC.

The chain couples TRBV6-1 to TRBJ2-1; 8 nucleotides agree with TRBD2. V lost 6 bases and J lost 7; bases outside the gene matches: 17. The CDR3 is 17 residues long. Germline CDR1 reads MNHNS; CDR2 reads SASEGT. The CDR3 sequence: CASSQNKGTRGANEQFF. The CDR3 DNA is TGTGCCAGCAGCCAAAACAAGGGGACTAGAGGGGCTAATGAGCAGTTCTTC.

This clonotype was seen more than once but under ten times. The germline gene is not matched at one end of the junction; a read error may be the cause. The V call is TRBV5-1, the J call TRBJ1-5; no clear D. In germline, CDR1 is SGHRS, CDR2 YFSETQ. This CDR3 region has 13 residues. The CDR3 nucleotides are TGTGCCAGCAGCTTGGACAGCAATCAGCCCCAGCATTTT. Its protein product is CASSLDSNQPQHF.

The chain links TRBV4-1 to TRBJ2-3; no definite D call. The CDR3 totals 15 residues. The germline V and J ends were trimmed by 0 bases and 1 base, with 8 bases remaining between them. Germline loops: CDR1 MGHRA, CDR2 YSYEKL. CDR3 region: CASSQDPLGTDTQYF. The CDR3 DNA reads TGCGCCAGCAGCCAAGACCCCTTGGGCACAGATACGCAGTATTTT.

The genes are TRBV4-1 and TRBJ2-2; possible D gene TRBD1, 6 bases. This CDR3 comprises 15 residues. Germline loops: CDR1 MGHRA, CDR2 YSYEKL. Trimming shortened V by 1 base and J by 7 bases, and 13 bases separated the two germline ends. The CDR3 reads CASSQGGRGHGELFF. The CDR3 coding sequence is TGCGCCAGCAGCCAAGGAGGCAGGGGACACGGGGAGCTGTTTTTT.